This passage covers 22 T cell receptor beta chains from one sample sequenced in a study of blood T cells in healthy people across ages. Next came a second PCR, run for about 6 to 11 cycles, which used a sample-barcoded 5' primer along with a J-beta primer mix. Via MiXCR, TCRdb re-called the 5' RACE reads, giving one row per CDR3 protein. The repertoire holds about 1 million distinct CDR3 sequences, more than 35% seen once, with under 20% in the top ten. The sequencing input was blood. The receptors come from a woman aged 60 to 75 in good health.

This clonotype came up a few times. The chain uses TRBV7-2 and TRBJ2-5; 12 bases agree with TRBD2. With 2 bases clipped from V and 5 bases from J, the junction kept 3 bases outside the gene matches. CDR1 and CDR2 from the germline V gene are SGHTA and FQGNSA. The length of the CDR3 is 15 residues. The CDR3 region has the DNA TGTGCCAGCAGCTTATCTAGCGGGAGGGCGGAGACCCAGTACTTC. Its translation: CASSLSSGRAETQYF.

This clonotype was observed a few times. The gene calls are TRBV7-6 and TRBJ1-1; D gene uncertain. V was clipped by 5 bases and J by 0 bases, with 4 bases between them. Germline loops: CDR1 SGHVS, CDR2 FNYEAQ. The CDR3 has 12 amino acids. CDR3 amino acids: CASSPLNTEAFF. The CDR3 region has the DNA TGTGCCAGCAGCCCCTTGAACACTGAAGCTTTCTTT.

The J gene is TRBJ2-5, the V gene TRBV4-2; D gene ambiguous. The DNA matches TRBJ2-7 better at its end, which makes the J call doubtful. The CDR3 covers 14 residues. Looked up from germline, CDR1 is LGHNA and CDR2 is YNFKEQ. The CDR3 is CASSSRVAKVEQYF. CDR3 nucleotide sequence: TGTGCCAGCAGCTCCCGGGTCGCAAAAGTCGAGCAGTACTTC.

The chain uses TRBV25-1 and TRBJ1-2, with unresolved D. Trimming removed 6 bases from V and 5 bases from J, with 7 bases in between. The germline CDR1 and CDR2 sequences are MGHDK and SYGVNS. The CDR3 runs to 11 residues. The CDR3 region is CASSFKYGYTF. In nucleotides, the CDR3 is TGTGCCAGCAGCTTCAAGTATGGCTACACCTTC.

This clonotype was counted a few times. The V and J genes are TRBV4-1 and TRBJ1-2; no clear D gene. Trimming pared 2 bases from V and 3 bases from J, leaving 13 bases between. The CDR3 is 15 amino acids. The germline gives CDR1 MGHRA, CDR2 YSYEKL. CDR3 DNA: TGCGCCAGCAGCCAATCTCTCCGAGCGGACTATGGCTACACCTTC. This translates into CASSQSLRADYGYTF.

The V and J genes are TRBV27 and TRBJ2-7; 8 bases line up with TRBD2. The CDR3 spans 17 residues. Germline CDR1 and CDR2: MNHEY and SMNVEV (reference sequence). The V gene end was trimmed by 4 bases and the J gene end by 4 bases; junction bases not matched to a gene: 15. CDR3 coding DNA: TGTGCCAGCAGTTATCGAGGGCTACGGGAGGGGGTATACGAGCAGTACTTC. Translation: CASSYRGLREGVYEQYF.

This clonotype was picked up a small number of times. The chain couples TRBV25-1 to TRBJ1-6; possibly TRBD1 for D (5 bases). The V end was cut by 4 bases, the J end by 2 bases, with 9 bases between. The germline CDR1 and CDR2 sequences are MGHDK and SYGVNS. The CDR3 has 15 residues. Here the CDR3 reads CASSGGTTYNSPLHF. The CDR3 DNA reads TGTGCCAGCAGTGGCGGGACGACCTATAATTCACCCCTCCACTTT. Drawing the rest from reference TRBV25-1 and TRBJ1-6, the complete variable domain is EADIYQTPRYLVIGTGKKITLECSQTMGHDKMYWYQQDPGMELHLIHYSYGVNSTEKGDLSSESTVSRIRTEHFPLTLESARPSHTSQYLCASSGGTTYNSPLHFGNGTRLTVT.

V and J are TRBV3-1 and TRBJ2-2; D is uncertain. Trimming pared 4 bases from V and 4 bases from J, leaving 13 bases between. This CDR3 has 15 amino acids. Germline V lookup: CDR1 LGHDT, CDR2 YNNKEL (reference sequence). CDR3 nucleotides: TGTGCCAGCAGCCCCTACACAACGGGCACCGGGGAGCTGTTTTTT. Translation gives CASSPYTTGTGELFF. The variable domain in full, completed from reference TRBV3-1 and TRBJ2-2, reads DTAVSQTPKYLVTQMGNDKSIKCEQNLGHDTMYWYKQDSKKFLKIMFSYNNKELIINETVPNRFSPKSPDKAHLNLHINSLELGDSAVYFCASSPYTTGTGELFFGEGSRLTVL.

The V call is TRBV20-1, the J call TRBJ2-5, with 7 bases that match TRBD1. The CDR3 spans 14 residues. Unmatched junction bases numbered 11, after V lost 5 bases and J lost 5 bases. In germline, CDR1 is DFQATT, CDR2 SNEGSKA (reference sequence). CDR3 loop: CSAQLGDSRETQYF. As DNA, the CDR3 is TGCAGTGCTCAACTTGGGGACAGCCGGGAGACCCAGTACTTC.

In its sample, this clonotype was seen a few times. The gene calls are TRBV7-9 and TRBJ2-1, with no clear D. V dropped 5 bases and J dropped 9 bases, with 11 bases sitting between them. CDR1 is SEHNR and CDR2 is FQNEAQ in the germline V gene (reference sequence). The CDR3 consists of 12 residues. CDR3 DNA: TGTGCCAGCAGCGAGGCAGCGTCTGAGCAGTTCTTC. Translated, it gives CASSEAASEQFF. Combining the CDR3 with reference TRBV7-9 and TRBJ2-1 gives the whole variable domain DTGVSQNPRHKITKRGQNVTFRCDPISEHNRLYWYRQTLGQGPEFLTYFQNEAQLEKSRLLSDRFSAERPKGSFSTLEIQRTEQGDSAMYLCASSEAASEQFFGPGTRLTVL.

J is TRBJ2-4 and V is TRBV19; a weak D match, TRBD2 (6 bases). The germline CDR1 and CDR2 sequences are LNHDA and SQIVND (reference sequence). This CDR3 has 15 amino acids. V was pared by 7 bases and J by 0 bases, with 13 bases between. CDR3 protein: CASTDVAVAKNIQYF. In DNA, the CDR3 is TGTGCCAGTACCGACGTAGCGGTAGCCAAAAACATTCAGTACTTC.

This sequence joins TRBV2 and TRBJ2-5, with 7 nucleotides matching TRBD2. Germline loops: CDR1 SNHLY, CDR2 FYNNEI. Trimming cost V 5 bases and J 4 bases; bases outside gene matches: 10. This CDR3 comprises 15 residues. As DNA, the CDR3 is TGTGCCAGCAGTTCCCTCGGGACTACTGGAGAGACCCAGTACTTC. As protein: CASSSLGTTGETQYF.

This clonotype was seen more than once but under ten times. This chain uses TRBV11-2 with TRBJ2-1; possible D gene TRBD2, 5 bases. Trimming removed 1 base from V and 3 bases from J, with 10 bases in between. Germline CDR1 is SGHAT and CDR2 is FQNNGV. The CDR3 spans 15 residues. The CDR3 DNA sequence: TGTGCCAGCAGCTTAGCTGACGGGGTCTACAATGAGCAGTTCTTC. Protein: CASSLADGVYNEQFF.

The V and J genes are TRBV5-1 and TRBJ2-1, with 11 bases matching TRBD2. CDR1 is SGHRS, CDR2 YFSETQ, per germline. The trim removed 4 bases at V and 7 bases at J, leaving 4 bases unmatched. The CDR3 consists of 14 residues. The CDR3: CASSPGTSGNEQFF. The CDR3 DNA sequence: TGCGCCAGCAGCCCAGGGACTAGCGGAAATGAGCAGTTCTTC. The whole variable domain, filled in from reference TRBV5-1 and TRBJ2-1, reads KAGVTQTPRYLIKTRGQQVTLSCSPISGHRSVSWYQQTPGQGLQFLFEYFSETQRNKGNFPGRFSGRQFSNSRSEMNVSTLELGDSALYLCASSPGTSGNEQFFGPGTRLTVL.

This clonotype was seen a handful of times. This sequence joins TRBV11-1 and TRBJ2-7, with D perhaps TRBD1 (6 bases). Germline assignment: CDR1 SGHAT and CDR2 FQDESV (reference sequence). The CDR3 is 15 residues long. V was clipped by 5 bases and J by 9 bases, with 23 bases between them. The CDR3 nucleotides are TGTGCCAGCAGCCCGCGGTATGACGGAGTAGGGGGGCAGTACTTC. Amino acid sequence: CASSPRYDGVGGQYF.

This clonotype was counted only a few times. The gene calls are TRBV20-1 and TRBJ1-2, with unresolved D. This CDR3 is built from 13 residues. Between the trimmed V and J ends, which lost 0 bases and 7 bases, there was a span of 12 bases. CDR1 and CDR2 from the germline V gene are DFQATT and SNEGSKA (reference sequence). CDR3 in DNA: TGCAGTGCTAGAGATAAAACAACCCGTGGCTACACCTTC. It translates to CSARDKTTRGYTF.

V and J are TRBV20-1 and TRBJ1-1; the D gene is possibly TRBD1 (5 bases). The CDR3 runs to 15 residues. V was shortened by 6 bases and J by 2 bases, with 19 bases between the two germline ends. Germline assignment: CDR1 DFQATT and CDR2 SNEGSKA (reference sequence). Here the CDR3 DNA reads TGCAGTGCCCCTGCGGGGCGGAGTAAAAACACTGAAGCTTTCTTT. It yields the protein CSAPAGRSKNTEAFF.

The rearrangement links TRBV28 to TRBJ2-7, with 9 bases identical to TRBD1. V dropped 7 bases and J dropped 2; count of bases not matched to a gene: 18. The CDR3 is made up of 18 amino acids. Germline V gene sequence: CDR1 MDHEN, CDR2 SYDVKM. The CDR3 here is CASTKPGTGSKSAYEQYF. The CDR3 DNA follows: TGTGCCAGCACTAAGCCCGGGACAGGGTCTAAGTCGGCCTACGAGCAGTACTTC.

The V call is TRBV9, the J call TRBJ2-5; D ambiguous. Germline CDR1 and CDR2: SGDLS and YYNGEE. The CDR3 covers 14 residues. Between the trimmed V and J ends, which lost 1 base and 5 bases, there was a span of 12 bases. In nucleotides, the CDR3 is TGTGCCAGCAGCGTAAATGACGTGAGGGAGACCCAGTACTTC. Its protein product is CASSVNDVRETQYF.

About this clonotype: Compared with germline, one end of the junction differs, possibly owing to a read error. The rearrangement joins TRBV19 to TRBJ2-5; tentatively, D is TRBD2 (5 bases). Germline V lookup: CDR1 LNHDA, CDR2 SQIVND (reference sequence). The CDR3 runs 13 residues. The CDR3 region has the DNA TGTGTCAGTAGTATAGGCAGGAGGGAGACCCAGTACTTC. Protein: CVSSIGRRETQYF. The full variable domain, rest sourced from reference TRBV19 and TRBJ2-5, is DGGITQSPKYLFRKEGQNVTLSCEQNLNHDAMYWYRQDPGQGLRLIYYSQIVNDFQKGDIAEGYSVSREKKESFPLTVTSAQKNPTAFYLCVSSIGRRETQYFGPGTRLLVL.

This clonotype turned up a few times. The chain combines TRBV29-1 with TRBJ2-7, with 10 positions matching TRBD1. Germline-derived CDR1 and CDR2 are SQVTM and ANQGSEA. The CDR3 is made up of 13 amino acids. The junction had 4 bases not matched to a gene; V was cut back by 4 bases and J by 4 bases. DNA for the CDR3: TGCAGCGTTGGCAGACAGGGGGCTTACGAGCAGTACTTC. The encoded protein is CSVGRQGAYEQYF.

The chain carries TRBV29-1 and TRBJ2-7; tentatively, D is TRBD1 (6 bases). Germline V CDR1 and CDR2: SQVTM, ANQGSEA. The CDR3 totals 13 residues. The germline V and J ends were trimmed by 7 bases and 1 base, with 14 bases remaining between them. The CDR3: CSGAGQLSYEQYF. The CDR3 DNA follows: TGCAGCGGCGCCGGACAGTTATCCTACGAGCAGTACTTC.